This T cell receptor (beta chain) was sequenced in a study of T cell responses to AZD1222 COVID-19 vaccine. Study-level results: Just six AZD1222 recipients were seropositive at baseline.

This table comes from immunoSEQ multiplex PCR, and its TCRdb copy is limited to in-frame clones, with some not included. The sample has about 270,000 clones, around 93% seen once. Germline lookup yields CDR1 MNHEY and CDR2 SVGAGI. The trim removed 5 bases at V and 2 bases at J, leaving 9 bases unmatched. This CDR3 is built from 15 residues. Remarks on this clone: Its target is not known.

The clonotype comes from an adult who received the AZD1222 COVID-19 vaccine. The chain combines TRBV6-5 with TRBJ2-7, with 7 bases identical to TRBD2. Sample: peripheral blood, taken 28 days after the second AZD1222 dose. CDR3 protein: CASSPPGGMTYEQYF. The CDR3 DNA follows: TGTGCCAGCAGTCCTCCCGGGGGGATGACCTACGAGCAGTACTTC.